This entry describes one T cell receptor beta chain. This specimen belongs to a study of T cell clusters in autoimmune cytopenias. Germline V gene lookup returns CDR1 KGHDR and CDR2 SFDVKD. There are 15 residues in the CDR3. Multiplex touch-down PCR amplified TRB using TRB-A and TRB-B pools in one tube. TCRdb reprocessed the multiplex PCR reads and stores each CDR3 protein as one record, lacking DNA. This sample carries 10,000 to 11,000 distinct CDR3 sequences, with approximately 4.7% going to the ten biggest clones. Each sample's input was 250 ng genomic DNA, 30,000 to 45,000 genome equivalents. This same sample was also part of a study on T cell repertoires in aging, cancer and after chemotherapy. That publication notes: In healthy donors, age-related TCR diversity loss mainly reflected lost richness.

The V gene is TRBV24-1, the J gene TRBJ1-5; TCRdb selects TRBD1, and the lack of DNA leaves this call unchecked. The specimen was peripheral blood. The clonotype originates from a human donor in good health. The CDR3 spells CATSDSASSSEPQHF.